What follows is one T cell receptor beta chain and its context. Its cognate antigen is unknown. This CDR3 comprises 15 residues. The germline V gene has CDR1 SGDLS and CDR2 YYNGEE. Trimming removed 3 bases from V and 4 bases from J; junction bases left unmatched: 5. The data belong to a study of cytomegalovirus exposure and HLA in healthy donors. Study-level findings and limits: When a later analysis was performed, an Asian-associated ancestry cluster reportedly had fewer N-insertions than the 666-donor mean. Reports indicate that TCR beta sequences accurately predicted the HLA-A and HLA-B alleles of most subjects.

13 Jbeta primers and 60 Vbeta primers were used for the PCR. Clones were sequenced by immunoSEQ multiplex PCR, and TCRdb holds only the in-frame ones, with some missing. This repertoire shows 140,000 or so clones, almost 80% found once; its top ten account for 1.7%. V usage is TRBV9 and J usage is TRBJ2-2; 8 bases are shared with TRBD2. The specimen sequenced was PBMCs. This clonotype was obtained from a woman in her thirties in good health and CMV-seronegative. CDR3 loop: CASSAGGATTGELFF. CDR3 bases: TGTGCCAGCAGCGCCGGGGGGGCGACCACCGGGGAGCTGTTTTTT. Full variable domain (remainder filled in from reference TRBV9 and TRBJ2-2): DSGVTQTPKHLITATGQRVTLRCSPRSGDLSVYWYQQSLDQGLQFLIQYYNGEERAKGNILERFSAQQFPDLHSELNLSSLELGDSALYFCASSAGGATTGELFFGEGSRLTVL.